The T cell receptor (beta chain) described here comes from a study of T cells expressing NK-cell markers. Study context: Sequencing covered eight donors, seven HCMV-seropositive and one seronegative.

Study-wide findings and caveats: Dominant NKG2C+ clonotypes accounted for about 1.0-8% of CD8+ T cells in more than five donors. Whether the expanded NKG2C+ T cell clones recognized HCMV remained unclear.

The germline V gene encodes CDR1 MDHEN and CDR2 SYDVKM. This CDR3 comprises 15 residues. Note on this clonotype: Its specificity is not known.

TCRdb reprocessed the 5' RACE reads, with one entry per CDR3 protein and no DNA. This sample's table reports about 390,000 distinct CDR3 sequences. The chain recombines TRBV28 with TRBJ2-7; TCRdb proposes TRBD1, but this gene call is untestable without DNA. This clonotype was sampled from a woman aged 50 to 60 in good health. Material: blood T cells: a sorted CD56 or NKG2C T cell subset, CD4+ or CD8+ T cells, or bulk PBMC T cells (not recorded which). CDR3 protein: CASSAPGAAHYEQYF.